This T cell receptor (beta chain) was obtained from a study of PD-L1 blockade in urothelial cancer. Deletions cut 6 bases from V and 0 bases from J, with 8 bases between. Germline CDR1 LNHDA, CDR2 SQIVND (reference sequence). This CDR3 is built from 14 residues. Sequencing was performed with immunoSEQ multiplex PCR; in TCRdb, only in-frame clones are kept and a portion is missing. The sample carries some 120,000 clones, 80% to 90% recorded once. Time point meaning: peripheral blood 6 weeks after treatment start. The chain has TRBV19 and TRBJ1-4; the D gene is possibly TRBD1 (5 bases). The sample here was PBMCs, taken around atezolizumab (anti-PD-L1) treatment. This receptor was taken from a man aged 60-69 years with urothelial cancer. The CDR3 sequence is CASRTGTTNEKLFF. The DNA of the CDR3 is TGTGCCAGTAGAACAGGTACAACTAATGAAAAACTGTTTTTT.